This TCR beta chain was identified during a study of T cells in Graves' hyperthyroidism and ophthalmopathy. This clonotype came up a few times. The V gene lost 3 bases and the J gene lost 7 bases, with 13 bases spanning the gap. The CDR3 is 13 residues long. The V gene's germline CDR1 is SGDLS and CDR2 YYNGEE. RNA transcripts served as the template for amplifying TCR beta CDR3 regions. The TCR CDR3 first-round RT-PCR relied on the HTBI primer set. TCRdb re-derived calls from the multiplex PCR reads in MiXCR, one entry per CDR3 protein. The repertoire consists of fewer than 700,000 distinct CDR3 sequences, with about 16% occurring once and the leading ten covering 3.8%.

The specimen sequenced was blood. The chain links TRBV9 to TRBJ1-2, with D possibly TRBD1 on 5 matching bases. The source of this sequence is a woman aged 25-40 years with Graves' hyperthyroidism. CDR3 bases: TGTGCCAGCAGCGCCGGGGGAGGCGGTGGCTACACCTTC. Translated: CASSAGGGGGYTF. The entire variable domain, with the rest obtained from reference TRBV9 and TRBJ1-2, is as follows: DSGVTQTPKHLITATGQRVTLRCSPRSGDLSVYWYQQSLDQGLQFLIQYYNGEERAKGNILERFSAQQFPDLHSELNLSSLELGDSALYFCASSAGGGGGYTFGSGTRLTVV.